A single sample is the source of the 23 T cell receptor beta chains below, sequenced in a study of blood T cell repertoires in COVID-19. Sequenced by immunoSEQ multiplex PCR; TCRdb stores in-frame clones only, minus some. This sample carries under 300,000 clones, around 91% of them seen once, and the ten largest clones take approximately 2.5%. Sequencing was performed on PBMCs or T cells enriched from blood (not recorded which). Receptors were obtained from a young woman who had recovered from COVID-19.

The rearrangement joins TRBV11-3 to TRBJ2-3; D remains unclear. This CDR3 spans 13 amino acids. CDR1 and CDR2 (germline): SGHNT, YENEEA. V gave up 5 bases and J gave up 5 bases, with 11 bases separating them. CDR3 DNA sequence: TGTGCCAGCAGCCAACGTCCGGGAGATACGCAGTATTTT. Its protein is CASSQRPGDTQYF.

The chain uses TRBV6-5 and TRBJ1-6; 9 nucleotides line up with TRBD1. Germline V gives CDR1 MNHEY, CDR2 SVGAGI. V shed 6 bases and J 10 bases; nucleotides not matched to a gene: 10. This CDR3 region has 15 residues. The CDR3 protein is CASSPEGQGRSPLHF. For the CDR3, the DNA is TGTGCCAGCAGCCCAGAAGGACAGGGGAGATCACCCCTCCACTTT.

This clone was seen more than once but under ten times. The rearrangement joins TRBV4-1 to TRBJ1-6; a possible D gene is TRBD1 (5 bases). Trimming shortened V by 0 bases and J by 2 bases, and 14 bases separated the two germline ends. The CDR3 has 18 residues. Per the germline V gene, CDR1 is MGHRA and CDR2 is YSYEKL. The CDR3 here is CASSQDAGGSPYNSPLHF. For the CDR3, the DNA is TGCGCCAGCAGCCAAGATGCGGGGGGATCCCCCTATAATTCACCCCTCCACTTT.

The chain has TRBV2 and TRBJ1-1, with D hard to call. V dropped 1 base and J dropped 5 bases, with 8 bases sitting between them. This CDR3 spans 13 amino acids. Germline loops: CDR1 SNHLY, CDR2 FYNNEI. This CDR3 reads CASSEELRTEAFF. For the CDR3, the DNA is TGTGCCAGCAGTGAAGAACTGCGGACTGAAGCTTTCTTT. Together with reference TRBV2 and TRBJ1-1, the CDR3 gives the full variable domain: EPEVTQTPSHQVTQMGQEVILRCVPISNHLYFYWYRQILGQKVEFLVSFYNNEISEKSEIFDDQFSVERPDGSNFTLKIRSTKLEDSAMYFCASSEELRTEAFFGQGTRLTVV.

The chain carries TRBV5-1 and TRBJ2-2; TRBD1 is a possible D gene (5 bases). Germline loops: CDR1 SGHRS, CDR2 YFSETQ. With 3 bases removed from V and 6 bases from J, the gap between germline ends came to 9 bases. The CDR3 runs to 13 residues. The CDR3 region is CASSYTGSGELFF. The CDR3 nucleotides are TGCGCCAGCAGCTACACAGGTTCCGGGGAGCTGTTTTTT.

The chain carries TRBV9 and TRBJ2-6, with a weak D call TRBD1 (6 bases). Germline V gene data show CDR1 as SGDLS and CDR2 as YYNGEE. With 1 base removed from V and 2 bases from J, the gap between germline ends came to 13 bases. This CDR3 comprises 17 residues. Here the CDR3 reads CASSVWRNRAGANVLTF. Written as DNA, the CDR3 is TGTGCCAGCAGCGTATGGAGGAACAGGGCTGGGGCCAACGTCCTGACTTTC.

CDR3 sequence: CASSLTGDNSPLHF. The CDR3 nucleotides read TGTGCCAGCAGTTTGACAGGGGATAATTCACCCCTCCACTTT. The chain recombines TRBV28 with TRBJ1-6, with 8 bases that match TRBD1. Germline assignment: CDR1 MDHEN and CDR2 SYDVKM. Trimming removed 3 bases from V and 5 bases from J; junction bases left unmatched: 0. The CDR3 runs 14 residues. Together with reference TRBV28 and TRBJ1-6, the CDR3 gives the full variable domain: DVKVTQSSRYLVKRTGEKVFLECVQDMDHENMFWYRQDPGLGLRLIYFSYDVKMKEKGDIPEGYSVSREKKERFSLILESASTNQTSMYLCASSLTGDNSPLHFGNGTRLTVT.

This chain links TRBV11-3 with TRBJ2-3; 11 nucleotides match TRBD2. The ends lost 3 bases at V and 1 base at J; junction bases unmatched: 3. This CDR3 is 16 amino acids long. Germline V CDR1 and CDR2: SGHNT, YENEEA. This CDR3 reads CASSFSGGAGTDTQYF. CDR3 DNA: TGTGCCAGCAGCTTTAGCGGGGGGGCTGGCACAGATACGCAGTATTTT.

This clone has a handful of counts. V and J are TRBV19 and TRBJ1-5; 10 nucleotides align to TRBD1. The CDR3 runs 16 residues. In germline, CDR1 is LNHDA, CDR2 SQIVND (reference sequence). The ends lost 6 bases at V and 7 bases at J; junction bases unmatched: 12. For the CDR3, the DNA is TGTGCCAGTAGACGTGAGGACAGGGGGGGGAAGCAGCCCCAGCATTTT. It yields the protein CASRREDRGGKQPQHF.

This clone turned up a few times. This rearrangement joins TRBV7-2 to TRBJ2-3, with D maybe TRBD2 (7 bases). The CDR3 is 16 residues long. V was trimmed by 4 bases and J by 3 bases, leaving 17 bases between them. CDR1 and CDR2 from the germline V gene are SGHTA and FQGNSA. The CDR3 loop is CASSSGGGGRTDTQYF. CDR3 bases: TGTGCCAGCAGCTCCGGGGGCGGGGGCCGTACAGATACGCAGTATTTT. The complete variable domain, with remaining parts taken from reference TRBV7-2 and TRBJ2-3, reads GAGVSQSPSNKVTEKGKDVELRCDPISGHTALYWYRQSLGQGLEFLIYFQGNSAPDKSGLPSDRFSAERTGGSVSTLTIQRTQQEDSAVYLCASSSGGGGRTDTQYFGPGTRLTVL.

This chain joins TRBV5-1 and TRBJ2-7; TRBD1 agrees at 10 bases. The CDR3 is 14 residues long. Germline CDR1 SGHRS, CDR2 YFSETQ. The ends lost 3 bases at V and 5 bases at J; junction bases unmatched: 5. Written as DNA, the CDR3 is TGCGCCAGCAGCTACATAGGACAGGGGGACGAGCAGTACTTC. Protein product: CASSYIGQGDEQYF.

The chain links TRBV2 to TRBJ1-5; D ambiguous. Trimming took off 4 bases at V and 8 bases at J, with 6 bases between the two ends. Germline CDR1 is SNHLY and CDR2 is FYNNEI. CDR3 length equals 11 residues. CDR3 nucleotide sequence: TGTGCCAGCAGTGGGTCGGAGCCCCAGCATTTT. Encoded protein: CASSGSEPQHF.

The DNA of the CDR3 is TGTGCCAGCAGTTTACTACAGGGGTCTAATTCACCCCTCCACTTT. Its protein product is CASSLLQGSNSPLHF. The chain uses TRBV27 and TRBJ1-6; 7 positions agree with TRBD1. There are 15 residues in the CDR3. Unmatched junction bases numbered 4, after V lost 2 bases and J lost 6 bases. Germline-derived CDR1 and CDR2 are MNHEY and SMNVEV (reference sequence).

The chain is built from TRBV6-2 or TRBV6-3 and TRBJ2-2; 9 nucleotides match TRBD1. CDR3 size: 17 residues. The germline gives CDR1 MNHEY, CDR2 SVGEGT. The J segment lost 6 bases and the V segment lost 2 bases, leaving 10 bases of the junction unmatched. CDR3 amino acids: CASSYHRDRVLAGELFF. For the CDR3, the DNA is TGTGCCAGCAGTTACCACCGGGACAGGGTTTTAGCCGGGGAGCTGTTTTTT.

The J gene is TRBJ1-6, the V gene TRBV11-2, with D possibly matching TRBD1 (5 bases). Looked up from germline, CDR1 is SGHAT and CDR2 is FQNNGV. The CDR3 is 13 amino acids. Trimming shortened V by 4 bases and J by 16 bases, and 17 bases separated the two germline ends. In DNA, the CDR3 is TGTGCCAGCAGCTCGGGGGGAGGGCTGCGGCTCCACTTT. It codes for CASSSGGGLRLHF.

The rearrangement uses TRBV24-1 and TRBJ2-3; D might be TRBD2 (6 bases). The ends were cut back, 1 base at V and 3 bases at J, with 13 bases in the middle. The CDR3 is 16 amino acids. The germline V gene encodes CDR1 KGHDR and CDR2 SFDVKD. CDR3 in DNA: TGTGCCACCAGTGATTTAGGAGGGTCGGGGACAGATACGCAGTATTTT. Amino acid sequence: CATSDLGGSGTDTQYF.

V gene TRBV18 combines with J gene TRBJ1-5; TRBD1 is a possible D gene (6 bases). Germline V gene lookup returns CDR1 KGHSH and CDR2 LQKENI. V dropped 3 bases and J dropped 1 base, with 10 bases sitting between them. The CDR3 sequence is 15 residues long. The CDR3 sequence: CASSPQGLSNQPQHF. DNA for the CDR3: TGTGCCAGCTCACCCCAGGGGCTCAGCAATCAGCCCCAGCATTTT.

This clone was seen once. The rearrangement joins TRBV7-9 to TRBJ1-4; tentative D call: TRBD1 (6 bases). V dropped 8 bases and J dropped 5 bases, with 15 bases sitting between them. Germline values: CDR1 SEHNR, CDR2 FQNEAQ (reference sequence). The CDR3 loop spans 14 amino acids. CDR3 in DNA: TGTGCCAGCGGGCAGGGGAACGGGAATGAAAAACTGTTTTTT. Encoded protein: CASGQGNGNEKLFF.

In nucleotides, the CDR3 is TGTGCCAGCAGCTTAGGTGCGGCGCCGCGCACAGATACGCAGTATTTT. It is translated as CASSLGAAPRTDTQYF. The chain employs TRBV11-3 and TRBJ2-3; no reliable D call. V gave up 1 base and J gave up 1 base, with 12 bases separating them. The CDR3 is made up of 16 amino acids. The germline gives CDR1 SGHNT, CDR2 YENEEA.

CDR3 sequence reads: CASSVAGGELNTEAFF. In DNA, the CDR3 is TGTGCCAGCAGCGTAGCAGGGGGCGAACTGAACACTGAAGCTTTCTTT. V is TRBV9 and J is TRBJ1-1; TRBD1 matches at 8 bases. With 0 bases clipped from V and 0 bases from J, the junction kept 4 bases outside the gene matches. This CDR3 has 16 residues. CDR1 SGDLS and CDR2 YYNGEE come from the germline V gene.

The chain joins TRBV5-1 to TRBJ1-6; 7 bases are shared with TRBD1. The CDR3 contains 15 residues. V shed 0 bases and J 7 bases; nucleotides not matched to a gene: 4. Germline V gene lookup returns CDR1 SGHRS and CDR2 YFSETQ. For the CDR3, the DNA is TGCGCCAGCAGCTTGGGGACAGGAGGCAATTCACCCCTCCACTTT. This gives the protein CASSLGTGGNSPLHF.

The chain joins TRBV5-1 to TRBJ1-2, with TRBD1 as a possible D gene (6 bases). Trimming shortened V by 4 bases and J by 1 base, and 14 bases separated the two germline ends. The germline gives CDR1 SGHRS, CDR2 YFSETQ. The CDR3 extends over 15 amino acids. As DNA, the CDR3 is TGCGCCAGCAGCCGCGGACAGTCAGATAACTATGGCTACACCTTC. This codes for CASSRGQSDNYGYTF.

V and J are TRBV7-9 and TRBJ1-1, with D unresolved. Per germline, CDR1 SEHNR and CDR2 FQNEAQ (reference sequence). The CDR3 totals 13 residues. The ends were cut back, 2 bases at V and 2 bases at J, with 6 bases in the middle. The CDR3 DNA reads TGTGCCAGCAGCTTAACAGTTAACACTGAAGCTTTCTTT. Its translation is CASSLTVNTEAFF. Together with reference TRBV7-9 and TRBJ1-1, the CDR3 gives the full variable domain: DTGVSQNPRHKITKRGQNVTFRCDPISEHNRLYWYRQTLGQGPEFLTYFQNEAQLEKSRLLSDRFSAERPKGSFSTLEIQRTEQGDSAMYLCASSLTVNTEAFFGQGTRLTVV.